These 22 T cell receptor beta chains were sequenced from one sample in a study of cytomegalovirus exposure and HLA in healthy donors (dated by TCRdb to the late 2010s). The receptor library was made with the immunoSEQ multiplex PCR assay. For the multiplex PCR, a mixture combining 60 forward primers for TCR Vbeta segments and 13 reverse primers for TCR Jbeta segments was used. In TCRdb, the immuneACCESS table is reduced to in-frame sequences with V and J assigned. These tables do not hold every clone; where another copy was compared, an unresolved V gene accounts for under half, and the others remain unexplained. This sample lists roughly 180,000 clones; approximately 81% were detected once. The ten largest clones capture approximately 2.4% of the sample. The sequencing input was PBMCs. The receptors were gathered from a male donor in good health and CMV-seronegative.

V usage is TRBV6-1 and J usage is TRBJ2-5, with D unclear. The germline V gene encodes CDR1 MNHNS and CDR2 SASEGT. The CDR3 is 10 amino acids. V lost 9 bases and J 5 bases, leaving 7 bases between the germline ends. The CDR3 spells CASNQETQYF. For the CDR3, the DNA is TGTGCCAGTAATCAGGAGACCCAGTACTTC.

This clone was counted only a few times. V gene TRBV12-5 combines with J gene TRBJ2-7; a weak D match, TRBD2 (6 bases). V was pared by 5 bases and J by 6 bases, with 14 bases between. This CDR3 contains 13 residues. Germline CDR1 LGHNT, CDR2 FRNRAP. The CDR3 is CASGPGSPSEQYF. CDR3 DNA: TGTGCTAGTGGTCCCGGGAGTCCTTCCGAGCAGTACTTC.

V usage is TRBV29-1 and J usage is TRBJ2-7; 8 nucleotides align to TRBD2. The CDR3 extends over 14 amino acids. V shed 6 bases and J 4 bases; nucleotides not matched to a gene: 11. Looked up from germline, CDR1 is SQVTM and CDR2 is ANQGSEA. The CDR3 region is CSVVARLARYEQYF. CDR3 DNA: TGCAGCGTCGTGGCCCGACTAGCGAGATACGAGCAGTACTTC.

The chain carries TRBV6-1 and TRBJ1-4; 7 nucleotides align to TRBD1. The CDR3 totals 15 residues. V lost 6 bases and J lost 2; bases outside the gene matches: 6. Germline V gene lookup returns CDR1 MNHNS and CDR2 SASEGT. CDR3 residues: CASRISTGTNEKLFF. In DNA form, the CDR3 reads TGTGCCAGCAGGATATCGACAGGGACTAATGAAAAACTGTTTTTT.

In its sample, this clone was seen once. This chain links TRBV27 with TRBJ2-7, with 7 bases matching TRBD1. CDR1 and CDR2 (germline): MNHEY, SMNVEV (reference sequence). V shed 5 bases, J shed 3 bases, and the junction held 10 bases outside the gene matches. The CDR3 spans 15 residues. DNA of the CDR3: TGTGCCAGCAGTCTCCAGGGGACAGTCAACTACGAGCAGTACTTC. Residues: CASSLQGTVNYEQYF.

This chain connects TRBV18 to TRBJ1-4; a weak D match, TRBD1 (5 bases). This CDR3 is 14 amino acids long. V was cut by 6 bases and J by 5 bases, with 13 bases left in between. Germline loops: CDR1 KGHSH, CDR2 LQKENI. CDR3 protein: CASSPDIGNEKLFF. Here the CDR3 DNA reads TGTGCCAGCTCGCCGGACATCGGGAATGAAAAACTGTTTTTT.

CDR3 DNA sequence: TGTGCCAGCTCACCCTCCGGGCAGGGTGCGGGATCACCCCTCCACTTT. This gives the protein CASSPSGQGAGSPLHF. The chain couples TRBV18 to TRBJ1-6; TRBD1 is a possible D gene (5 bases). The ends were cut back, 3 bases at V and 10 bases at J, with 19 bases in the middle. The CDR3 runs to 16 residues. Germline CDR1 reads KGHSH; CDR2 reads LQKENI.

The CDR3 bases are TGTGCCAGCTCTCTAACTAGCGGGGCACTCTACGAGCAGTACTTC. As protein: CASSLTSGALYEQYF. The chain has TRBV18 and TRBJ2-7; 10 bases map to TRBD2. Germline CDR1 KGHSH, CDR2 LQKENI. After removal of 6 bases from V and 3 bases from J, the junction contained 8 bases not matched to a gene. The CDR3 spans 15 residues.

This clone was observed a single time. The V gene is TRBV4-2, the J gene TRBJ2-1, with 7 bases identical to TRBD2. With V trimmed by 1 base and J by 9 bases, 6 bases remained unmatched. The germline V gene encodes CDR1 LGHNA and CDR2 YNFKEQ. The CDR3 runs 14 residues. This chain's CDR3 is CASSQGTRDIEQFF. The CDR3, as DNA: TGTGCCAGCAGCCAAGGGACTAGAGACATTGAGCAGTTCTTC.

CDR3 in amino acids: CASSMGLAEGTQYF. The CDR3 DNA sequence: TGTGCCAGCAGCATGGGACTAGCGGAAGGTACGCAGTATTTT. The V and J genes are TRBV9 and TRBJ2-3; 11 nucleotides match TRBD2. The length of the CDR3 is 14 residues. CDR1 is SGDLS, CDR2 YYNGEE, per germline. V shed 4 bases and J 8 bases; nucleotides not matched to a gene: 6.

The gene calls are TRBV29-1 and TRBJ2-5; D might be TRBD2 (5 bases). The CDR3 has 14 residues. The germline V gene has CDR1 SQVTM and CDR2 ANQGSEA. The germline V and J ends were trimmed by 6 bases and 5 bases, with 19 bases remaining between them. CDR3 residues: CSVQSGGRMETQYF. CDR3 bases: TGCAGCGTCCAAAGCGGCGGACGCATGGAGACCCAGTACTTC.

The rearrangement uses TRBV4-2 and TRBJ1-1; D unresolved. V was clipped by 1 base and J by 6 bases, with 12 bases between them. CDR3 size: 14 residues. Germline CDR1 and CDR2: LGHNA and YNFKEQ. The DNA for the CDR3 is TGTGCCAGCAGCCAAGGGGAGGGTTGGGCTGAAGCTTTCTTT. This sequence encodes CASSQGEGWAEAFF.

The rearrangement links TRBV9 to TRBJ1-6, with TRBD1 matching 8 bases. The germline V gene encodes CDR1 SGDLS and CDR2 YYNGEE. Trimming at V came to 3 bases and at J to 7 bases, leaving 3 bases not matched to a gene. The CDR3 runs 14 residues. The CDR3 DNA sequence: TGTGCCAGCAGCGCGACAGGGGACAATTCACCCCTCCACTTT. It codes for CASSATGDNSPLHF.

This chain uses TRBV29-1 with TRBJ1-5; TRBD1 aligns across 11 bases. In germline, CDR1 is SQVTM, CDR2 ANQGSEA. The CDR3 spans 13 residues. J lost 5 bases, V lost 6 bases, and 3 bases had no gene match. As DNA, the CDR3 is TGCAGCGTGGGGGACAGGGGGGATCAGCCCCAGCATTTT. Protein sequence: CSVGDRGDQPQHF.

The chain couples TRBV5-4 to TRBJ2-6; 7 nucleotides agree with TRBD1. With V trimmed by 1 base and J by 4 bases, 2 bases remained unmatched. This CDR3 contains 15 residues. The germline V gene encodes CDR1 SGHNT and CDR2 YYREEE (reference sequence). CDR3 nucleotide sequence: TGTGCCAGCAGCTTGACAGGGGTAGGGGCCAACGTCCTGACTTTC. It encodes CASSLTGVGANVLTF.

V is TRBV27 and J is TRBJ2-1; 9 nucleotides line up with TRBD2. CDR3 length: 17 amino acids. CDR1 is MNHEY, CDR2 SMNVEV, per germline (reference sequence). Unmatched junction bases numbered 8, after V lost 0 bases and J lost 5 bases. The chain's CDR3 is CASSLSLAGFKDNEQFF. The CDR3 DNA follows: TGTGCCAGCAGTTTATCTCTAGCGGGGTTCAAGGACAATGAGCAGTTCTTC.

The chain joins TRBV5-4 to TRBJ1-5; D may be TRBD1 (5 bases). CDR3 length equals 14 residues. CDR1 is SGHNT, CDR2 YYREEE, per germline (reference sequence). V was clipped by 4 bases and J by 6 bases, with 14 bases between them. CDR3 coding DNA: TGTGCCAGCAGCGCCCAGGGTAGGGGTCAGCCCCAGCATTTT. Protein sequence: CASSAQGRGQPQHF. Variable domain in full (rest from reference TRBV5-4 and TRBJ1-5): ETGVTQSPTHLIKTRGQQVTLRCSSQSGHNTVSWYQQALGQGPQFIFQYYREEENGRGNFPPRFSGLQFPNYSSELNVNALELDDSALYLCASSAQGRGQPQHFGDGTRLSIL.

This clone was detected only a few times. V is TRBV19 and J is TRBJ1-5; D gene ambiguous. The V end was cut by 5 bases, the J end by 10 bases, with 12 bases between. The CDR3 has 12 amino acids. Germline V lookup: CDR1 LNHDA, CDR2 SQIVND (reference sequence). This CDR3 is CASSVAHSPQHF. DNA for the CDR3: TGTGCCAGTAGTGTGGCCCATTCCCCCCAGCATTTT.

The rearrangement joins TRBV5-6 to TRBJ1-5; a possible D gene is TRBD1 (6 bases). Trimming shortened V by 1 base and J by 6 bases, and 11 bases separated the two germline ends. Germline values: CDR1 SGHDT, CDR2 YYEEEE. The CDR3 sequence is 14 residues long. CDR3 protein: CASSLRQGFQPQHF. CDR3 bases: TGTGCCAGCAGCTTGAGGCAGGGGTTTCAGCCCCAGCATTTT.

The V and J genes are TRBV6-5 and TRBJ2-5, with 7 positions matching TRBD2. The J call may be wrong; the DNA end is better matched by TRBJ2-7. CDR3 length: 15 amino acids. Germline loops: CDR1 MNHEY, CDR2 SVGAGI. The CDR3 nucleotides are TGTGCCAGCAGGCGAAAGCGGGACCACTCCTACGAGCAGTACTTC. Encoded protein: CASRRKRDHSYEQYF.

About this clone itself: The sample contains more than one DNA sequence encoding this CDR3. J is TRBJ2-7 and V is TRBV5-1; 15 nucleotides match TRBD2. This CDR3 has 15 amino acids. Looked up from germline, CDR1 is SGHRS and CDR2 is YFSETQ. Unmatched junction bases numbered 3, after V lost 4 bases and J lost 4 bases. In DNA form, the CDR3 reads TGCGCCAGCAGCCCCGGACTAGCGGGGGGGTACGAGCAGTACTTC. Protein product: CASSPGLAGGYEQYF.

This clone was observed a few times. The rearrangement uses TRBV6-1 and TRBJ2-3; 13 bases line up with TRBD2. CDR1 is MNHNS and CDR2 is SASEGT in the germline V gene. The CDR3 length is 15 residues. J lost 6 bases, V lost 2 bases, and 2 bases had no gene match. CDR3 region: CASSETSGGADTQYF. CDR3 nucleotides: TGTGCCAGCAGTGAAACTAGCGGGGGGGCCGATACGCAGTATTTT.